This T cell receptor (beta chain) is from a study of T cells in Graves' hyperthyroidism and ophthalmopathy. Newly diagnosed patients aged 18 to 65 had hyperthyroidism of under 2 months' duration. TCR beta CDR3 regions were amplified from RNA transcripts. When the TCR CDR3 underwent first-round RT-PCR, the HTBI primer set was used. MiXCR, run by TCRdb on the multiplex PCR reads, gives a single entry per CDR3 protein. The table shows under 700,000 distinct CDR3 sequences, with under 60% occurring only once. The material sequenced was peripheral blood or thyroid tissue (not recorded which). The TCR was taken from a woman aged 18-29 years with Graves' hyperthyroidism.

As DNA, the CDR3 is TGTGCCACCAGTGATTGGCTTCATGAGACCCAGTACTTC. Protein sequence: CATSDWLHETQYF. J is TRBJ2-5 and V is TRBV24-1, with D unclear. Trimming pared 2 bases from V and 5 bases from J, leaving 8 bases between. Germline-derived CDR1 and CDR2 are KGHDR and SFDVKD. The CDR3 has 13 residues.